Here is one T cell receptor beta chain with its context. Antigen unknown. The data stem from a study of OX40 agonist ivuxolimab in advanced cancers. Across the study: Prior therapy, whether anti-PD-1, anti-PD-L1 or anti-CTLA-4, was allowed, and roughly 41% had some. Broader study findings: CD4+ and CD8+ blood T cells expanded clonally by week 6 at 0.1 to 3.0 mg/kg.

The method was immunoSEQ multiplex PCR; TCRdb's version includes in-frame clones alone and lacks a portion of them. The repertoire holds more than 45,000 clones, about 78% seen once, with approximately 2% in the top ten. V lost 5 bases and J 0 bases, leaving 11 bases between the germline ends. The CDR3 consists of 15 residues. From germline, CDR1 is MNHNS and CDR2 SASEGT. Sampling times: baseline, cycle 4 day 1, cycle 7 day 1. This sequence originates from an adult with an advanced solid tumor such as melanoma, head and neck, liver or kidney cancer. The chain employs TRBV6-1 and TRBJ1-3; TRBD1 is a possible D gene (6 bases). Source: CD4+ or CD8+ T cells sorted from blood, taken in a trial of the OX40 agonist ivuxolimab. CDR3 sequence reads: CASSPGAFSGNTIYF. As DNA, the CDR3 is TGTGCCAGCAGTCCAGGGGCGTTCTCTGGAAACACCATATATTTT.